This TCR beta chain originates from a study of control samples from healthy donors and cancer patients. Per germline, CDR1 SEHNR and CDR2 FQNEAQ (reference sequence). V lost 4 bases and J lost 5, with 20 bases in between. CDR3 length equals 16 residues. Sequenced by immunoSEQ multiplex PCR; TCRdb stores in-frame clones only, minus some. The sample consists of 120,000 or so clones, 85% to 95% of them appearing once. The sequenced material came from PBMCs. This clonotype was sampled from a man older than 75 with head and neck cancer. The chain recombines TRBV7-9 with TRBJ1-1; tentatively, D is TRBD1 (5 bases). CDR3 in amino acids: CASSWGDPGSGTEAFF. DNA of the CDR3: TGTGCCAGCAGCTGGGGCGATCCAGGGTCGGGTACTGAAGCTTTCTTT.